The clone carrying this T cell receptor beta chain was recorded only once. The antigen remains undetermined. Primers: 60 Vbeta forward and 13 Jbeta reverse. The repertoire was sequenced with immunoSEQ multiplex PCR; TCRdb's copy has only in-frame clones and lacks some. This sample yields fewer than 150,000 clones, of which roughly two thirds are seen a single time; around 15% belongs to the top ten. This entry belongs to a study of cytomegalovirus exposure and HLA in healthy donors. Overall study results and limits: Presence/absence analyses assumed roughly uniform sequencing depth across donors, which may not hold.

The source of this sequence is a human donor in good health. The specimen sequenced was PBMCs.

The CDR3 sequence is CASSRTQILAFPGELFF. CDR3 coding DNA: TGTGCCAGCAGCCGAACCCAGATACTAGCGTTCCCCGGGGAGCTGTTTTTT. The V gene is TRBV9, the J gene TRBJ2-2, with TRBD2 matching over 7 bases. CDR1 is SGDLS and CDR2 is YYNGEE in the germline V gene. This CDR3 contains 17 residues. V lost 4 bases, J lost 6 bases, and 15 bases stayed unmatched.